This T cell receptor beta chain is drawn from a study of T cell repertoires in cytomegalovirus infection. Points from the study as a whole: Cumulative frequency (of public TCR beta family members) identified carriers of CMV plus the relevant HLA.

Many counts were recorded for this clonotype. The antigen is undetermined. Using its own MiXCR run on the reads, TCRdb lists one record per CDR3 protein. The data show about 130,000 distinct CDR3 sequences, approximately 9.2% seen once. The sample consisted of PBMCs. This sequence was found in a human donor in good health (CMV status not recorded). Some clones in this sample may be carry-over from other donors' samples.

In nucleotides, the CDR3 is TGTGCCAGCAGCTTGGCGGTAGGGCGGACTGAAGCTTTCTTT. Its protein is CASSLAVGRTEAFF. This chain joins TRBV5-4 and TRBJ1-1; no clear D. V lost 0 bases to trimming and J lost 5 bases, with 11 bases between them. This CDR3 is 14 amino acids long. The germline CDR1 and CDR2 sequences are SGHNT and YYREEE (reference sequence).